Each of the 16 T cell receptor beta chains below was sequenced from the same sample in a study of blood T cell repertoires in COVID-19. Sequenced by immunoSEQ multiplex PCR; TCRdb stores in-frame clones only, minus some. The sample contains approximately 120,000 clones, less than 85% of which appear only once. The source material was peripheral blood. These receptors originate from a human donor in a cohort sampled during active or convalescent COVID-19.

The V call is TRBV7-6, the J call TRBJ2-2; D perhaps matches TRBD1 (7 bases). The CDR3 extends over 15 amino acids. V was shortened by 4 bases and J by 6 bases, with 15 bases between the two germline ends. From germline, CDR1 is SGHVS and CDR2 FNYEAQ. Written as DNA, the CDR3 is TGTGCCAGCAGCTACCAGGGGGGTATAGCCGGGGAGCTGTTTTTT. It encodes CASSYQGGIAGELFF. Full variable domain (rest looked up from reference TRBV7-6 and TRBJ2-2): GAGVSQSPRYKVTKRGQDVALRCDPISGHVSLYWYRQALGQGPEFLTYFNYEAQQDKSGLPNDRFSAERPEGSISTLTIQRTEQRDSAMYRCASSYQGGIAGELFFGEGSRLTVL.

The V and J genes are TRBV9 and TRBJ2-1; TRBD2 agrees at 7 bases. There are 15 residues in the CDR3. From germline, CDR1 is SGDLS and CDR2 YYNGEE. J lost 7 bases, V lost 1 base, and 8 bases had no gene match. CDR3 residues: CASSVLGGGYNEQFF. The CDR3 nucleotides read TGTGCCAGCAGCGTACTGGGCGGGGGTTATAATGAGCAGTTCTTC. The full variable domain, completed using reference TRBV9 and TRBJ2-1, is DSGVTQTPKHLITATGQRVTLRCSPRSGDLSVYWYQQSLDQGLQFLIQYYNGEERAKGNILERFSAQQFPDLHSELNLSSLELGDSALYFCASSVLGGGYNEQFFGPGTRLTVL.

The chain links TRBV7-2 to TRBJ2-7, with TRBD1 as a possible D gene (5 bases). V was pared by 5 bases and J by 2 bases, with 16 bases between. The CDR3 is 15 amino acids. The germline CDR1 and CDR2 sequences are SGHTA and FQGNSA. The DNA for the CDR3 is TGTGCCAGCAGCACCCCCGCAGGGCGCCCCTACGAGCAGTACTTC. Amino acids: CASSTPAGRPYEQYF.

This rearrangement joins TRBV5-1 to TRBJ1-1, with TRBD1 matching 10 bases. Germline V gene lookup returns CDR1 SGHRS and CDR2 YFSETQ. The CDR3 loop spans 14 amino acids. J lost 4 bases, V lost 4 bases, and 4 bases had no gene match. CDR3 DNA sequence: TGCGCCAGCAGCACCCGGACAGGGGGCACTGAAGCTTTCTTT. This translates into CASSTRTGGTEAFF.

The V call is TRBV5-6, the J call TRBJ2-7, with 8 bases fitting TRBD2. V gave up 3 bases and J gave up 1 base; unmatched junction bases: 9. Looked up from germline, CDR1 is SGHDT and CDR2 is YYEEEE. The CDR3 extends over 16 amino acids. The DNA of the CDR3 is TGTGCCAGCAGCTGGGGAGCGGGGGCGATGTCCTACGAGCAGTACTTC. Its protein is CASSWGAGAMSYEQYF.

This chain connects TRBV30 to TRBJ1-5; 8 nucleotides line up with TRBD1. Germline values: CDR1 GTSNPN, CDR2 SVGIG (reference sequence). CDR3 size: 15 residues. The trim removed 4 bases at V and 1 base at J, leaving 6 bases unmatched. The CDR3 nucleotides are TGTGCCTGGAAACGGACAGGGTCGAGCAATCAGCCCCAGCATTTT. It is translated as CAWKRTGSSNQPQHF.

The chain combines TRBV18 with TRBJ2-7, with 9 bases identical to TRBD2. Losses at the gene ends were 5 bases for V and 5 bases for J; bases not matched to a gene: 4. Germline-derived CDR1 and CDR2 are KGHSH and LQKENI. This CDR3 is built from 13 residues. Here the CDR3 reads CASSISGSHEQYF. DNA of the CDR3: TGTGCCAGCTCAATTAGCGGGAGCCACGAGCAGTACTTC.

This clone appeared once. The V gene is TRBV18, the J gene TRBJ1-6, with TRBD1 as a possible D gene (5 bases). The germline V gene has CDR1 KGHSH and CDR2 LQKENI. Trimming pared 3 bases from V and 3 bases from J, leaving 6 bases between. CDR3 size: 14 residues. The CDR3 sequence: CASSPGLYNSPLHF. Here the CDR3 DNA reads TGTGCCAGCTCACCGGGACTCTATAATTCACCCCTCCACTTT.

The chain joins TRBV5-6 to TRBJ2-2; possibly TRBD1 for D (6 bases). CDR3 length: 16 residues. Germline V gene sequence: CDR1 SGHDT, CDR2 YYEEEE. Trimming took off 4 bases at V and 1 base at J, with 14 bases between the two ends. The CDR3: CASSPGHLLNTGELFF. The CDR3 DNA is TGTGCCAGCAGCCCGGGACATCTCCTGAACACCGGGGAGCTGTTTTTT.

The chain recombines TRBV7-9 with TRBJ2-3; D is unclear. The CDR3 totals 16 residues. V lost 5 bases to trimming and J lost 0 bases, with 15 bases between them. In germline, CDR1 is SEHNR, CDR2 FQNEAQ (reference sequence). Here the CDR3 reads CASSQIRTSSTDTQYF. CDR3 nucleotide sequence: TGTGCCAGCAGCCAGATACGCACCTCTAGCACAGATACGCAGTATTTT.

This clone appeared once. V usage is TRBV5-4 and J usage is TRBJ2-1; 10 positions agree with TRBD2. CDR1 and CDR2 from the germline V gene are SGHNT and YYREEE (reference sequence). The CDR3 has 17 amino acids. V lost 2 bases and J lost 0; bases outside the gene matches: 5. This CDR3 reads CASSFLSGRASYNEQFF. In DNA form, the CDR3 reads TGTGCCAGCAGCTTCCTAAGCGGGAGGGCCTCCTACAATGAGCAGTTCTTC.

The gene calls are TRBV19 and TRBJ2-1, with TRBD2 matching over 12 bases. V was clipped by 1 base and J by 3 bases; unmatched bases: 1. CDR1 and CDR2 from the germline V gene are LNHDA and SQIVND (reference sequence). The length of the CDR3 is 16 residues. The CDR3 nucleotides are TGTGCCAGTAGTATAGGGGGACTAGCGGGCTACAATGAGCAGTTCTTC. Amino acids: CASSIGGLAGYNEQFF.

In its sample, this clone was seen once. V and J are TRBV7-6 and TRBJ2-1; TRBD2 matches at 10 bases. V shed 0 bases and J 4 bases; nucleotides not matched to a gene: 3. CDR3 size: 16 residues. Germline assignment: CDR1 SGHVS and CDR2 FNYEAQ. The CDR3 DNA reads TGTGCCAGCAGCTTAGCGCGGACTAGCGGATACAATGAGCAGTTCTTC. The encoded protein is CASSLARTSGYNEQFF.

This chain joins TRBV6-2 or TRBV6-3 and TRBJ2-4, with 7 bases matching TRBD2. V trimming: 0 bases; J trimming: 0 bases; junction bases outside the gene matches: 8. The CDR3 is 18 amino acids. Germline CDR1 reads MNHEY; CDR2 reads SVGEGT. CDR3 in amino acids: CASSYSLRGDLAKNIQYF. The CDR3 bases are TGTGCCAGCAGTTACTCTCTTCGGGGGGACCTAGCCAAAAACATTCAGTACTTC.

The rearrangement links TRBV25-1 to TRBJ2-2; 12 nucleotides line up with TRBD2. Germline lookup yields CDR1 MGHDK and CDR2 SYGVNS. V lost 6 bases to trimming and J lost 4 bases; unmatched junction nucleotides: 9. The CDR3 has 17 residues. CDR3 sequence reads: CASRLETSGGGTGELFF. CDR3 nucleotide sequence: TGTGCCAGCAGATTAGAGACTAGCGGGGGCGGCACCGGGGAGCTGTTTTTT.

The chain has TRBV4-1 and TRBJ2-5, with a possible D match to TRBD2 (6 bases). The CDR3 is 15 amino acids. The germline gives CDR1 MGHRA, CDR2 YSYEKL. V was clipped by 2 bases and J by 2 bases, with 12 bases between them. CDR3 bases: TGCGCCAGCAGCCAAAATTGGCGGGAACAAGAGACCCAGTACTTC. It yields the protein CASSQNWREQETQYF.